Listed below are T cell receptor beta chains from one sample, sequenced in a study of CD8 T cells in ankylosing spondylitis. TCRdb processed the 5' RACE reads anew with MiXCR; each CDR3 protein has one entry. The repertoire includes hundreds of thousands of distinct CDR3 sequences, 20% to 25% of them detected once, and about an eighth sits in the top ten. The source material was blood, either unsorted or a sorted T cell fraction (not recorded which). The receptors originated from a male donor with ankylosing spondylitis or in good health (not recorded which). CDR3s include the opening cysteine and the closing phenylalanine or tryptophan. A D gene is named only where the DNA matches it firmly. The size field is filled for only some rows; it gives once, few, many or a size class.

V	D	size	J	CDR3	DNA
TRBV29-1	NA	NA	TRBJ2-5	CSVASGGYETQYF	TGCAGCGTTGCCAGTGGGGGGTACGAGACCCAGTACTTC
TRBV6-1	NA	NA	TRBJ1-2	CASSGTGKRGYTF	TGTGCCAGCAGTGGAACCGGGAAGCGTGGCTACACCTTC
TRBV12-3/TRBV12-4	TRBD1	few	TRBJ2-1	CASSLSGTGVNEQFF	TGTGCCAGCAGTTTGTCCGGGACAGGGGTGAATGAGCAGTTCTTC
TRBV6-1	TRBD1	few	TRBJ2-7	CASSEVRTGSYEQYF	TGTGCCAGCAGTGAAGTCCGGACAGGGTCCTACGAGCAGTACTTC
TRBV15	NA	NA	TRBJ2-6	CATSRVRDSGANVLTF	TGTGCCACCAGCAGAGTCCGAGACTCTGGGGCCAACGTCCTGACTTTC
TRBV13	NA	few	TRBJ1-4	CASSPPTGTLREKLFF	TGTGCCAGCAGCCCCCCTACAGGGACACTCCGGGAAAAACTGTTTTTT
TRBV7-6	NA	NA	TRBJ1-1	CASSSENRATEAFF	TGTGCCAGCAGCTCCGAGAACAGGGCTACTGAAGCTTTCTTT
TRBV9	NA	many	TRBJ2-3	CASSVSTDTQYF	TGTGCCAGCAGCGTAAGCACAGATACGCAGTATTTT
TRBV12-3/TRBV12-4	NA	few	TRBJ1-1	CASSLEDDPEAFF	TGTGCCAGCAGTTTGGAGGACGACCCCGAAGCTTTCTTT
TRBV4-2	NA	few	TRBJ1-1	CASSQQIHTEAFF	TGTGCCAGCAGCCAACAGATCCACACTGAAGCTTTCTTT
TRBV20-1	TRBD2	NA	TRBJ2-7	CSAPSGTTYEQYF	TGCAGTGCTCCGTCCGGGACTACCTACGAGCAGTACTTC
TRBV12-3/TRBV12-4	TRBD2	NA	TRBJ2-3	CASTQAGGTTDTQYF	TGTGCCAGCACTCAAGCGGGGGGGACCACAGATACGCAGTATTTT
TRBV6-1	TRBD2	NA	TRBJ2-7	CATQAGVSYEQYF	TGTGCCACCCAAGCGGGGGTCTCCTACGAGCAGTACTTC
TRBV11-2	NA	few	TRBJ2-7	CASSSDGSAYEQYF	TGTGCCAGCAGCTCGGACGGATCCGCCTACGAGCAGTACTTC
TRBV12-3/TRBV12-4	NA	few	TRBJ2-3	CASSGNTDTQYF	TGTGCCAGCAGTGGGAACACAGATACGCAGTATTTT
TRBV7-8	TRBD2	NA	TRBJ2-1	CASSQTSGLYNEQFF	TGTGCCAGCAGCCAGACTAGCGGGCTTTACAATGAGCAGTTCTTC
TRBV30	TRBD2	NA	TRBJ2-4	CAWNPGTRSSIQYF	TGTGCCTGGAATCCCGGGACTAGGTCTTCCATTCAGTACTTC
TRBV4-1	NA	few	TRBJ2-2	CASSPRTVLTGELFF	TGCGCCAGCAGCCCTCGGACTGTCCTAACCGGGGAGCTGTTTTTT
TRBV6-1	TRBD1	few	TRBJ2-7	CASAGTASYEQYF	TGTGCCAGCGCAGGGACAGCCTCCTACGAGCAGTACTTC
TRBV12-3/TRBV12-4	TRBD2	many	TRBJ2-3	CASSPRLAGGPDTQYF	TGTGCCAGCAGTCCCCGACTAGCGGGGGGGCCGGATACGCAGTATTTT
TRBV12-3/TRBV12-4	TRBD1	few	TRBJ2-5	CASSLGRGLGTQYF	TGTGCCAGCAGTTTAGGCAGGGGGCTAGGGACCCAGTACTTC
TRBV11-2	NA	few	TRBJ2-1	CASSLDSPRRGLYNEQFF	TGTGCCAGCAGCTTAGACTCCCCTCGGAGGGGGCTATACAATGAGCAGTTCTTC
TRBV30	TRBD2	few	TRBJ2-5	CAWSPPGGGETQYF	TGTGCCTGGAGTCCCCCGGGCGGGGGAGAGACCCAGTACTTC
TRBV20-1	NA	few	TRBJ2-7	CSARDGAANSYEQYF	TGCAGTGCTAGAGACGGAGCGGCGAACTCCTACGAGCAGTACTTC
TRBV20-1	NA	few	TRBJ1-5	CSARVPARNQPQHF	TGCAGTGCTAGAGTCCCGGCCCGCAATCAGCCCCAGCATTTT
TRBV20-1	NA	few	TRBJ2-5	CSAREGVAGGTQYF	TGCAGTGCTAGAGAGGGGGTGGCCGGGGGGACCCAGTACTTC
TRBV7-8	TRBD2	once	TRBJ2-1	CASSDPTSGAVNEQFF	TGTGCCAGCAGCGACCCGACTAGCGGGGCCGTCAATGAGCAGTTCTTC
TRBV7-2	TRBD2	NA	TRBJ2-3	CASSLGFGRDTQYF	TGTGCCAGCAGCTTAGGCTTCGGGAGGGATACGCAGTATTTT
TRBV6-1	TRBD1	few	TRBJ2-2	CASTYRDRGTGELFF	TGTGCCAGCACATACCGGGACAGGGGCACCGGGGAGCTGTTTTTT
TRBV27	NA	few	TRBJ2-2	CASSWRTGELFF	TGTGCCAGCAGTTGGAGGACCGGGGAGCTGTTTTTT
TRBV11-3	TRBD1	few	TRBJ2-7	CASSLDRDHGYEQYF	TGTGCCAGCAGCCTCGACAGGGACCACGGCTACGAGCAGTACTTC
TRBV7-2	NA	NA	TRBJ2-7	CASSFFSGVSYEQYF	TGTGCCAGCAGCTTCTTTTCAGGCGTCTCCTACGAGCAGTACTTC
TRBV7-2	NA	NA	TRBJ2-1	CASSPVGGLDYNEQFF	TGTGCCAGCAGCCCGGTAGGGGGACTCGACTACAATGAGCAGTTCTTC
TRBV9	NA	few	TRBJ2-1	CASSDIGRDEQFF	TGTGCCAGCAGCGATATAGGCCGGGATGAGCAGTTCTTC
TRBV20-1	TRBD1	NA	TRBJ1-1	CSAVGQVRMNTEAFF	TGCAGTGCAGTCGGACAGGTACGCATGAACACTGAAGCTTTCTTT
TRBV12-3/TRBV12-4	NA	NA	TRBJ2-3	CASSLLYGKGTQYF	TGTGCCAGCAGTTTATTATACGGGAAGGGTACGCAGTATTTT
TRBV10-1	NA	NA	TRBJ2-2	CASSESGGLPTGELFF	TGCGCCAGCAGTGAGTCAGGGGGACTACCCACCGGGGAGCTGTTTTTT
TRBV12-3/TRBV12-4	NA	many	TRBJ1-1	CASSLGHGNTEAFF	TGTGCCAGCAGTCTCGGACATGGGAACACTGAAGCTTTCTTT
TRBV7-9	TRBD1	NA	TRBJ2-3	CASSPPEGASTDTQYF	TGTGCCAGCAGCCCACCCGAGGGGGCATCCACAGATACGCAGTATTTT
TRBV20-1	TRBD1	few	TRBJ2-7	CSALTGESYEQYF	TGCAGTGCTCTGACAGGGGAGAGCTACGAGCAGTACTTC
TRBV3-1	TRBD2	NA	TRBJ2-3	CASSHPRPPSGPSTDTQYF	TGTGCCAGCAGCCACCCCCGCCCACCTAGCGGGCCCAGCACAGATACGCAGTATTTT
TRBV5-1	NA	few	TRBJ2-7	CASSPAQTRTYEQYF	TGCGCCAGCAGCCCCGCCCAAACCAGGACCTACGAGCAGTACTTC
TRBV7-8	NA	NA	TRBJ2-7	CASSLTTGSAYEQYF	TGTGCCAGCAGCCTAACCACGGGGTCCGCGTACGAGCAGTACTTC
TRBV13	TRBD1	NA	TRBJ2-3	CASSLQGAHADTQYF	TGTGCCAGCAGCTTACAGGGGGCGCACGCAGATACGCAGTATTTT
TRBV10-3	TRBD1	few	TRBJ2-7	CAISESGTGTILTYEQYF	TGTGCCATCAGTGAGTCCGGGACAGGCACGATACTTACCTACGAGCAGTACTTC
TRBV5-1	NA	few	TRBJ2-7	CASSLEDLSYEQYF	TGCGCCAGCAGCTTGGAGGACCTATCCTACGAGCAGTACTTC
TRBV7-9	NA	NA	TRBJ2-3	CASSFSGGQDTQYF	TGTGCCAGCAGCTTTAGTGGCGGGCAAGATACGCAGTATTTT
TRBV9	NA	few	TRBJ2-3	CASTHTGREDTQYF	TGTGCCAGCACCCATACAGGGAGGGAAGATACGCAGTATTTT
TRBV5-1	NA	NA	TRBJ2-5	CASSLISWNQETQYF	TGCGCCAGCAGCTTGATTTCCTGGAACCAAGAGACCCAGTACTTC
TRBV12-3/TRBV12-4	NA	NA	TRBJ2-2	CASSGLGTGELFF	TGTGCCAGCAGCGGTTTGGGGACCGGGGAGCTGTTTTTT
TRBV9	TRBD1	NA	TRBJ2-3	CASSADRATDTQYF	TGTGCCAGCAGCGCTGACAGGGCAACAGATACGCAGTATTTT
TRBV2	NA	NA	TRBJ2-7	CASEPREGEGYEQYF	TGTGCCAGCGAACCCCGAGAGGGCGAGGGCTACGAGCAGTACTTC
TRBV27	NA	few	TRBJ2-3	CASSPLPRGTDTQYF	TGTGCCAGCAGTCCCCTCCCACGGGGCACAGATACGCAGTATTTT
TRBV12-3/TRBV12-4	NA	NA	TRBJ2-1	CASSFLGAINEQFF	TGTGCCAGCAGTTTTTTAGGGGCTATCAATGAGCAGTTCTTC
TRBV27	TRBD2	many	TRBJ2-3	CASSTSGSTDTQYF	TGTGCCAGCAGCACTAGCGGTAGCACAGATACGCAGTATTTT
TRBV12-3/TRBV12-4	NA	many	TRBJ2-5	CASSLGGLETQYF	TGTGCCAGCAGTTTGGGTGGACTTGAGACCCAGTACTTC
TRBV7-8	TRBD1	NA	TRBJ2-7	CASSLAGTDSYEQYF	TGTGCCAGCAGCTTAGCCGGGACAGACTCCTACGAGCAGTACTTC